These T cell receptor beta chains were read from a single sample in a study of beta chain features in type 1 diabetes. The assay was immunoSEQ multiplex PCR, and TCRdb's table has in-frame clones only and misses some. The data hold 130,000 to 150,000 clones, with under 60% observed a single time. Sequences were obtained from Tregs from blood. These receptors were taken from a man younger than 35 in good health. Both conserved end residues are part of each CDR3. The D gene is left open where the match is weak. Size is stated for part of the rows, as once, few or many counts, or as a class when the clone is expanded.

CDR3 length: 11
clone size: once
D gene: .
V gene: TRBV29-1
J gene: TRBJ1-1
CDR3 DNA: TGCAGCGTTGAAGCTCCGAGAGATGCTTTCTTT
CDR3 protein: CSVEAPRDAFF

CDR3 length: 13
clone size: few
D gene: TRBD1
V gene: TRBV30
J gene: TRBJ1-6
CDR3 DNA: TGTGCCTGGAGTGTACAGGGGGTTTCACCCCTCCACTTT
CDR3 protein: CAWSVQGVSPLHF

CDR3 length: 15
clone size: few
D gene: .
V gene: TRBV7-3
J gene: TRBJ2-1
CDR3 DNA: TGTGCCAGCAGCCTGTCAAGCGGGTCCTACAATGAGCAGTTCTTC
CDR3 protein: CASSLSSGSYNEQFF

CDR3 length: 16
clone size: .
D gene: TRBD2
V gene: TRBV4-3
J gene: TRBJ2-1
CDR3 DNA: TGCGCCAGCAGCCAAGTGACTAGCGGACCCGACAATGAGCAGTTCTTC
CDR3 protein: CASSQVTSGPDNEQFF

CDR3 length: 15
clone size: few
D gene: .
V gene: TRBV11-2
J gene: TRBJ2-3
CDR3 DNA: TGTGCCAGCAGCTTAGATTTAGGACAGACTGTCACGCAGTATTTT
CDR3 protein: CASSLDLGQTVTQYF

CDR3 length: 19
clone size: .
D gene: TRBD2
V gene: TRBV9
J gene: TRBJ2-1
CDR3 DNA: TGTGCCAGCAGCTACGGGGGGCTAGCGGGGGCTAGCTCCTACAATGAGCAGTTCTTC
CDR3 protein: CASSYGGLAGASSYNEQFF

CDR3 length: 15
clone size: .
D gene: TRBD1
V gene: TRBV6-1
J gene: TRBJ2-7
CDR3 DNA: TGTGCCAGCAGTCACCGGGACAGGCAATCCTACGAGCAGTACTTC
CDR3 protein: CASSHRDRQSYEQYF

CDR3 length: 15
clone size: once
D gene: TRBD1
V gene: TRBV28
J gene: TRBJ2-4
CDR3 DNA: TGTGCCAGCAGTTTCTACGGACAGGGGAAAAACATTCAGTACTTC
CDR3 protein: CASSFYGQGKNIQYF

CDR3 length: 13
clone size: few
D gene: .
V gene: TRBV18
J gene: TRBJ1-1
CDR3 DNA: TGTGCCAGCTCACCAAGTAGGGGCACTGAAGCTTTCTTT
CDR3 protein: CASSPSRGTEAFF

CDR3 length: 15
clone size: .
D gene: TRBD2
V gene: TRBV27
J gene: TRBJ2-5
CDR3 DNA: TGTGCCAGCAGTCCCCTCGGGCGGGAGGATGGGACCCAGTACTTC
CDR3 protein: CASSPLGREDGTQYF

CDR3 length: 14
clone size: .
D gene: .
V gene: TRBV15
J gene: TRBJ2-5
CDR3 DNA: TGTGCCACCAGCAGGGGACTTGATCAAGAGACCCAGTACTTC
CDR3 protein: CATSRGLDQETQYF

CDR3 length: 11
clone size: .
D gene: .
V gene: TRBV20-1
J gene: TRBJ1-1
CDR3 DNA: TGCAGTTTAGGGGGGGACACTGAAGCTTTCTTT
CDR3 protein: CSLGGDTEAFF

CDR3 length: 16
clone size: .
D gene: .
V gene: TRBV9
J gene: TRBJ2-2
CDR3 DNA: TGTGCCAGCAGCGTAGTCCTGGGCACGAACACCGGGGAGCTGTTTTTT
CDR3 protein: CASSVVLGTNTGELFF

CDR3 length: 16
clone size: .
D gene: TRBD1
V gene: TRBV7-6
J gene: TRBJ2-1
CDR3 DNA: TGTGCCAGCAGCTTAGAACCCTACAGGGGGCGGAATGAGCAGTTCTTC
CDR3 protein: CASSLEPYRGRNEQFF

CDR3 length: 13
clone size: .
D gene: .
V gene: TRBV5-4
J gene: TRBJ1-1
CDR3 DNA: TGTGCCAGCAGCTTTGGGGGCCCCACTGAAGCTTTCTTT
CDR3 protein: CASSFGGPTEAFF

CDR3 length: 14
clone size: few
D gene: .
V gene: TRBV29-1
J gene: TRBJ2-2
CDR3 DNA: TGCAGCGTTGAGTCCAGGCAGAACACCGGGGAGCTGTTTTTT
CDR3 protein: CSVESRQNTGELFF

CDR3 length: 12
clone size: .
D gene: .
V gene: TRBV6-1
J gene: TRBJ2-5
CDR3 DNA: TGTGCCAGCAGGCTGGGACTGACCACCCAGTACTTC
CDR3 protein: CASRLGLTTQYF

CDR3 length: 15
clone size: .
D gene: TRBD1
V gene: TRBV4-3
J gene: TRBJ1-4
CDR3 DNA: TGCGCCAGCAGCCATCTCGGACAGGGGGATGAAAAACTGTTTTTT
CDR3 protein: CASSHLGQGDEKLFF

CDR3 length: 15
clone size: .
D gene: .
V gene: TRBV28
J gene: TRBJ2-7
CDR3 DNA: TGTGCCAGCAGGCCCGGGACATCCCATCCCTACGAGCAGTACTTC
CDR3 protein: CASRPGTSHPYEQYF

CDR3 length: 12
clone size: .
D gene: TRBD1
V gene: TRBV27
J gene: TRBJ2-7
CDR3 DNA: TGTGCCAGCAGGACCGGACAGGGCGAGCAGTACTTC
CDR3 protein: CASRTGQGEQYF

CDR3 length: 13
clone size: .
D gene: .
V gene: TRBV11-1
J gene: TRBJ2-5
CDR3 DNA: TGTGCCAGCAGCTTAGACCTAGTCGGGACCCAGTACTTC
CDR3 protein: CASSLDLVGTQYF

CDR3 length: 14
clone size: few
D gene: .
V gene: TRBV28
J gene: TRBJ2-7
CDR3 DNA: TGTGCCAGCAGCCCAAACCTGGGACTCCCGCGCCGGTACTTC
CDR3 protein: CASSPNLGLPRRYF

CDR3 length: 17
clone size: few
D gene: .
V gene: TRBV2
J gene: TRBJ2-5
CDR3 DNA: TGTGCCAGCAGTTTGAAAGTCCCCCGAGGGCGCGGAGAGACCCAGTACTTC
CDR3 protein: CASSLKVPRGRGETQYF

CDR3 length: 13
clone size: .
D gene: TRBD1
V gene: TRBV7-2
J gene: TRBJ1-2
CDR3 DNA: TGTGCCAGCAGCGTGACAGGGAGGTATGGCTACACCTTC
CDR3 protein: CASSVTGRYGYTF

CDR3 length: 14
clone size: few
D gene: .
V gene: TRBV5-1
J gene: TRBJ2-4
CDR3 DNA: TGCGCCAGCAGCTTTCAGGACAGCCAAAACATTCAGTACTTC
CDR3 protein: CASSFQDSQNIQYF

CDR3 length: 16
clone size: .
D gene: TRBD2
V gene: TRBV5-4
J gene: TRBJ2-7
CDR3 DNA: TGTGCCAGCAGCTCCGTTGGGGGGGATAACTCCTACGAGCAGTACTTC
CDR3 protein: CASSSVGGDNSYEQYF

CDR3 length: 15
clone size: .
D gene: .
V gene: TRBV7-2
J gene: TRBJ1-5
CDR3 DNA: TGTGCCAGCAGCTTAGGTACAGTTAGCAATCAGCCCCAGCATTTT
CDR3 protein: CASSLGTVSNQPQHF

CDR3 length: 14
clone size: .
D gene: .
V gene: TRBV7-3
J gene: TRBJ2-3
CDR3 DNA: TGTGCCAGCAGCTTAGGGGGGTCTCAGGGTACGCAGTATTTT
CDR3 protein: CASSLGGSQGTQYF

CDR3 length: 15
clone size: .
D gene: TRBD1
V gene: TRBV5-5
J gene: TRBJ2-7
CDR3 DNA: TGTGCCAGCCTCAGGGTCAGGGGGCATTACGGCGAGCAGTACTTC
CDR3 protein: CASLRVRGHYGEQYF

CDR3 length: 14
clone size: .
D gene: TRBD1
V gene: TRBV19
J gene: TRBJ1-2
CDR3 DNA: TGTGCCAGTAGTATCAACAGGGGGGACTATGGCTACACCTTC
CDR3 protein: CASSINRGDYGYTF

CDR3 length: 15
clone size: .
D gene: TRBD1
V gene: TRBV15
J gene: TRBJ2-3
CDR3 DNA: TGTGCCACCAGCAGAGATGGGACAGGAGAAGATACGCAGTATTTT
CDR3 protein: CATSRDGTGEDTQYF

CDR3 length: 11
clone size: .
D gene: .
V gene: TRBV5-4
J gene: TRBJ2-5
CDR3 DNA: TGTGCCAGCAGCTTCCTAGAGACCCAGTACTTC
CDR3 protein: CASSFLETQYF

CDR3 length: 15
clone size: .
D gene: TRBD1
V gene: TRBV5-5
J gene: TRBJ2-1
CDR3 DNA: TGTGCCAGCAGCTTTGGGGACAGGGGGTACAATGAGCAGTTCTTC
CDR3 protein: CASSFGDRGYNEQFF

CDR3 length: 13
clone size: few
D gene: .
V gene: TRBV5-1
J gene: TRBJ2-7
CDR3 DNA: TGCGCCAGCAGCGATACGTTGCTATCCGAGCAGTACTTC
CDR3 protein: CASSDTLLSEQYF

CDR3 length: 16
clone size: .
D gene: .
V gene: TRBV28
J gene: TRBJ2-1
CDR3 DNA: TGTGCCAGCAGTTTATTCCCAGGGGCCTCCTACAATGAGCAGTTCTTC
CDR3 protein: CASSLFPGASYNEQFF

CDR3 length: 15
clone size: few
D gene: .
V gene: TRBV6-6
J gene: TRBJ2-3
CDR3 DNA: TGTGCCAGCAGTTACCGGAACGCAGGGTCTGATACGCAGTATTTT
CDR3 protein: CASSYRNAGSDTQYF

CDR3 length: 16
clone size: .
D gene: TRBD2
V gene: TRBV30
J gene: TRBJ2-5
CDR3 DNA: TGTGCCTGGACCGGGACTAGCTCTATTTTTAGGGAGACCCAGTACTTC
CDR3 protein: CAWTGTSSIFRETQYF

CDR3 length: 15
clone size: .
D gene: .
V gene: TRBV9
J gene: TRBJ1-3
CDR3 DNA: TGTGCCAGCAGCGCCAACAGGGCCTCTGGAAACACCATATATTTT
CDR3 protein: CASSANRASGNTIYF

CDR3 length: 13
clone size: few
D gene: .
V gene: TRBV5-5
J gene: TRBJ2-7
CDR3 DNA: TGTGCCAGCAGCTCCCGGGGAGTCGTCGAGCAGTACTTC
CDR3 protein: CASSSRGVVEQYF

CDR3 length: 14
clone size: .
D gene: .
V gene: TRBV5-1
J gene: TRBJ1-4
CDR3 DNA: TGCGCCAGCAGCGCAGGGCGGGGTAATGAAAAACTGTTTTTT
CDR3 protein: CASSAGRGNEKLFF

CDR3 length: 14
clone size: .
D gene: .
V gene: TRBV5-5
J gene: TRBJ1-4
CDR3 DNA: TGTGCCAGCAGCTTCTCCAGGCTTAATGAAAAACTGTTTTTT
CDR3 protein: CASSFSRLNEKLFF

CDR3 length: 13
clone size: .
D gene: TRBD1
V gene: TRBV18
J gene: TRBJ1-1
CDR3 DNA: TGTGCCAGCGCTATGGACAGGGGAAGTGAAGCTTTCTTT
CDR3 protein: CASAMDRGSEAFF

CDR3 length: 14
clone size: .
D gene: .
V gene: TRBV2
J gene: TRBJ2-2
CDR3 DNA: TGTGCCAGCACGAGGACACAGAACACCGGGGAGCTGTTTTTT
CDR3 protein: CASTRTQNTGELFF

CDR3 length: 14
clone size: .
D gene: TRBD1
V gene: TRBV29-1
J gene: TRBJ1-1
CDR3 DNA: TGCAGCGCTACGGACAGGGGGAGAGAGACTGAAGCTTTCTTT
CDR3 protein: CSATDRGRETEAFF

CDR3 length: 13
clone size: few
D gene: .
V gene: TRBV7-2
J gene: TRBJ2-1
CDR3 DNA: TGTGCCAGCAGCTTCCGAGGGAACAATGAGCAGTTCTTC
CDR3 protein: CASSFRGNNEQFF

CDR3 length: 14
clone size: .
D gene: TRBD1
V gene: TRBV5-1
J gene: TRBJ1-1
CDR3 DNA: TGCGCCAGCAGCCGAGGACAGGAAAACACTGAAGCTTTCTTT
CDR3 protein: CASSRGQENTEAFF

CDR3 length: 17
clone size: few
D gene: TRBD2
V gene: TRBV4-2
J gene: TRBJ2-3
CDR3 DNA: TGTGCCAGCAGCCAAGTGAAAGGGACTAGCCGCACAGATACGCAGTATTTT
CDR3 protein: CASSQVKGTSRTDTQYF

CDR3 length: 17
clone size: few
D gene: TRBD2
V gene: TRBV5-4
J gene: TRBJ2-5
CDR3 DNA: TGTGCCAGCAGCTTGCGTGCGGGACTAAAGTACCAAGAGACCCAGTACTTC
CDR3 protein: CASSLRAGLKYQETQYF

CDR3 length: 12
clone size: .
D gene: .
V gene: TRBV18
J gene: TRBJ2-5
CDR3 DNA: TGTGCCAGCTCAACTCGGGGGGAGACCCAGTACTTC
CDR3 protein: CASSTRGETQYF

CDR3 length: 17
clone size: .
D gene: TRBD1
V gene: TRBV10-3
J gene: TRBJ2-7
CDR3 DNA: TGTGCCATCTCCTCAGTGAGCCCGGGACAGGGTACCTACGAGCAGTACTTC
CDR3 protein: CAISSVSPGQGTYEQYF

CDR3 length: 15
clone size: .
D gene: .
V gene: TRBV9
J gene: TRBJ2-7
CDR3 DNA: TGTGCCAGCAGCTTAGAGGGACACCGGTCCTACGAGCAGTACTTC
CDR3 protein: CASSLEGHRSYEQYF

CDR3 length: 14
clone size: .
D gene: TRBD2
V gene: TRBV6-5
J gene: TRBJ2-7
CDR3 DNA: TGTGCCAGCAGTTTTTGGCTAGCGGGAGCCGAGCAGTACTTC
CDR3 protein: CASSFWLAGAEQYF

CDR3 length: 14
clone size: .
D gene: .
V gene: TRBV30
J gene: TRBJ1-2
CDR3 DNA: TGTGCCTGGAGTGTAAGTTCGGGGGACTATGGCTACACCTTC
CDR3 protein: CAWSVSSGDYGYTF

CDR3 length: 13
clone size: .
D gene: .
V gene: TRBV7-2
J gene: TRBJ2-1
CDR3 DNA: TGTGCCAGCAGCTTGGCTAGAATCCATGAGCAGTTCTTC
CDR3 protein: CASSLARIHEQFF